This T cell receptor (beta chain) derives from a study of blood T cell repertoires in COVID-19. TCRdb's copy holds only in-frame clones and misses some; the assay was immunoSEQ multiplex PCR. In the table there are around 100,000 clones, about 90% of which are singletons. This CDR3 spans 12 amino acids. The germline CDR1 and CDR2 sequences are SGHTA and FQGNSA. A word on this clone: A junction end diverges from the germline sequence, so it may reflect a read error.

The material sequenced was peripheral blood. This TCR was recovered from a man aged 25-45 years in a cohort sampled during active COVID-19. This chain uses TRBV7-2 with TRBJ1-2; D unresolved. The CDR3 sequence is CASSQTNHGYTF. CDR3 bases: TGTGCCAGCAGTCAGACTAACCATGGCTACACCTTC. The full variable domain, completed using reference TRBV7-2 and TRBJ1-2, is GAGVSQSPSNKVTEKGKDVELRCDPISGHTALYWYRQSLGQGLEFLIYFQGNSAPDKSGLPSDRFSAERTGGSVSTLTIQRTQQEDSAVYLCASSQTNHGYTFGSGTRLTVV.